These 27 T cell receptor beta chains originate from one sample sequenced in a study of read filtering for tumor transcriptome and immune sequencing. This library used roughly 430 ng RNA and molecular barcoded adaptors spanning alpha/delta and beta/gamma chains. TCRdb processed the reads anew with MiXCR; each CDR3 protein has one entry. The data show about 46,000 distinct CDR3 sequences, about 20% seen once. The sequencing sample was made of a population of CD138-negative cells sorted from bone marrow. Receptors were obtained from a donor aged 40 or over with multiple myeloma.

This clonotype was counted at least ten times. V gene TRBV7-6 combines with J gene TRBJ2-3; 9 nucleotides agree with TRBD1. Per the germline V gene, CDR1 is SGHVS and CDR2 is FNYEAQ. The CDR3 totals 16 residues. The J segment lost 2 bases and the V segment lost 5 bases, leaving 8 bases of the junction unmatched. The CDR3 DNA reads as TGTGCCAGCAGCACGCCACAGGGGGCGGTCACAGATACGCAGTATTTT. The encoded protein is CASSTPQGAVTDTQYF.

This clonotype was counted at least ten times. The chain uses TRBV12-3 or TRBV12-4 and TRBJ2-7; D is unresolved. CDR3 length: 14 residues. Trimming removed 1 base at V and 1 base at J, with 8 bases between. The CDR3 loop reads CASSLGAESYEQYF. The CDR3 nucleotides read TGTGCCAGCAGTTTAGGGGCAGAATCCTACGAGCAGTACTTC.

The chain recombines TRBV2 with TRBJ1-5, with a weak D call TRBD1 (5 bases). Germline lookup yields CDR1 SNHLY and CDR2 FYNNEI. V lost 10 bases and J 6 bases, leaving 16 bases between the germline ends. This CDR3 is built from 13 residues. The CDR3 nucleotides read TGTGCCACTCAGGCCAGGGTTGGTCAGCCCCAGCATTTT. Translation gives CATQARVGQPQHF.

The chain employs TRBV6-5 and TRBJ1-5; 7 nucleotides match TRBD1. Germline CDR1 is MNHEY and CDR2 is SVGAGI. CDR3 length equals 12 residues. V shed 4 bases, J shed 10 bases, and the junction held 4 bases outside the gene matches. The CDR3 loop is CASSSQGVPQHF. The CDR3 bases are TGTGCCAGCAGTTCCCAGGGGGTCCCCCAGCATTTT.

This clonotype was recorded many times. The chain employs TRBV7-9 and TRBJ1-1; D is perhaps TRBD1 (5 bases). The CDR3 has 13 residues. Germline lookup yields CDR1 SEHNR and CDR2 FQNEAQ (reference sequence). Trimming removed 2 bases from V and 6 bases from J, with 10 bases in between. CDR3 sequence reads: CASSLTGRPEAFF. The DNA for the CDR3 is TGTGCCAGCAGCTTAACAGGCCGACCTGAAGCTTTCTTT. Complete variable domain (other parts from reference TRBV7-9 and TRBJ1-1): DTGVSQNPRHKITKRGQNVTFRCDPISEHNRLYWYRQTLGQGPEFLTYFQNEAQLEKSRLLSDRFSAERPKGSFSTLEIQRTEQGDSAMYLCASSLTGRPEAFFGQGTRLTVV.

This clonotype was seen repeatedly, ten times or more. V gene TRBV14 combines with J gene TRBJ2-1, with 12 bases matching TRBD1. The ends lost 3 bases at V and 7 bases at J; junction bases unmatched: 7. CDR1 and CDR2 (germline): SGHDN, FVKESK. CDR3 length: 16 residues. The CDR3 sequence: CASSHRDRGLRNEQFF. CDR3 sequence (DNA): TGTGCCAGCAGCCACCGGGACAGGGGGCTTAGGAATGAGCAGTTCTTC. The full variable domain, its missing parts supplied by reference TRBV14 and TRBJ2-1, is EAGVTQFPSHSVIEKGQTVTLRCDPISGHDNLYWYRRVMGKEIKFLLHFVKESKQDESGMPNNRFLAERTGGTYSTLKVQPAELEDSGVYFCASSHRDRGLRNEQFFGPGTRLTVL.

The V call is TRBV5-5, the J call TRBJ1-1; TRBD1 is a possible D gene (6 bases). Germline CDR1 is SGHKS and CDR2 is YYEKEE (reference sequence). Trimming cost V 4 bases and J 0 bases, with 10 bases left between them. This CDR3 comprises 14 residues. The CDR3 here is CASSEWGLNTEAFF. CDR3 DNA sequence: TGTGCCAGCAGCGAATGGGGGCTGAACACTGAAGCTTTCTTT.

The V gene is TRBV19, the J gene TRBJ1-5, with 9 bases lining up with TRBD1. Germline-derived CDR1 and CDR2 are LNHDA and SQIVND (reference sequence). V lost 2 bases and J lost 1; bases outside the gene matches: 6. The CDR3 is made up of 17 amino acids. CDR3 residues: CASSISPGTGSNQPQHF. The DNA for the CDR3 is TGTGCCAGTAGTATAAGTCCCGGGACAGGGAGCAATCAGCCCCAGCATTTT.

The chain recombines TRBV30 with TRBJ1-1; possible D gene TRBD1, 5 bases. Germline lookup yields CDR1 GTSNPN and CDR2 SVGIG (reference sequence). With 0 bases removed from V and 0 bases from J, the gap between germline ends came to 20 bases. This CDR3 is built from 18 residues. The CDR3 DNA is TGTGCCTGGAGTGTCCTGAGTGCCGGGACTACTATGAACACTGAAGCTTTCTTT. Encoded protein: CAWSVLSAGTTMNTEAFF.

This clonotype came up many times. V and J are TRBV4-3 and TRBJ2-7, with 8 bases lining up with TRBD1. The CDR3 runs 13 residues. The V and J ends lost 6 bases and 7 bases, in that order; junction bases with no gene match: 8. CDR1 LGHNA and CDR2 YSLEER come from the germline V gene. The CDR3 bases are TGCGCCAGCAGTCCTCAGGGGGCTCAGGAGCAGTACTTC. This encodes CASSPQGAQEQYF.

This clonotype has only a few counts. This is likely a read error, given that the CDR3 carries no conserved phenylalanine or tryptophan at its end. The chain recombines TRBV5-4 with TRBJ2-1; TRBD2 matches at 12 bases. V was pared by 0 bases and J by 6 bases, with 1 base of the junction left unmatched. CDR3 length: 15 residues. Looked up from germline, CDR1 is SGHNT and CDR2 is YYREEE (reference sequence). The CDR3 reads CASSLGLAGVNEQFL. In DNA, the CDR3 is TGTGCCAGCAGCTTGGGACTAGCGGGAGTCAATGAGCAGTTCCTC.

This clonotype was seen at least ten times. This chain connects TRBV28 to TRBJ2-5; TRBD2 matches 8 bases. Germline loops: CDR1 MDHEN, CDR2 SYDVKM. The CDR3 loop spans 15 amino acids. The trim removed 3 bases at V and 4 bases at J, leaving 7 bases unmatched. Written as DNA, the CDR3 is TGTGCCAGCAGTTTCCCCAGCGGGAGTGGAGAGACCCAGTACTTC. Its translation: CASSFPSGSGETQYF.

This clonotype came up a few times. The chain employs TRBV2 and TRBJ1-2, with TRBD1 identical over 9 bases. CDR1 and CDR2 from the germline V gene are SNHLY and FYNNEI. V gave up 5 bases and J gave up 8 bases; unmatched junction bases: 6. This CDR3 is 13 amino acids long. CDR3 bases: TGTGCCAGCAGTTCACAGGGGGCGGAAGGCTACACCTTC. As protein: CASSSQGAEGYTF.

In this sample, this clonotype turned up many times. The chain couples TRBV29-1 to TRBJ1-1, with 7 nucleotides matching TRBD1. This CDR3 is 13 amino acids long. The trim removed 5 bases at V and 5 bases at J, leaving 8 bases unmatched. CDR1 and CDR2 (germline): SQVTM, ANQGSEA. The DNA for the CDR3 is TGCAGCGTTAGTCCTACAGGGGTTACTGAAGCTTTCTTT. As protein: CSVSPTGVTEAFF.

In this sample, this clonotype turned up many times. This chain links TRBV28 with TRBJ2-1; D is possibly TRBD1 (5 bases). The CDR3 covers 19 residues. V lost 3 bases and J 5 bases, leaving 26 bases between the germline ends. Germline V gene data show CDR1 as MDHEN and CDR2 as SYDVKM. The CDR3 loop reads CASSFSFLSRQGPDNEQFF. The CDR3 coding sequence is TGTGCCAGCAGTTTTTCATTCTTGAGTAGGCAGGGCCCCGACAATGAGCAGTTCTTC.

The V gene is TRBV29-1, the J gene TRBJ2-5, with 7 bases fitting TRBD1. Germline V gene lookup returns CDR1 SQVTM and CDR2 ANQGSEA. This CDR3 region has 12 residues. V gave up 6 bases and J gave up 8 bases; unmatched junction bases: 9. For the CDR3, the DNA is TGCAGCGTCGAACAGGGGACGGATACCCAGTACTTC. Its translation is CSVEQGTDTQYF.

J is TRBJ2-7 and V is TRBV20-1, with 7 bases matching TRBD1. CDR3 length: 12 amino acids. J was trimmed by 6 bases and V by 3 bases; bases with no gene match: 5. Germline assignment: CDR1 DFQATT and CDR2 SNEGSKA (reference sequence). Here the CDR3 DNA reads TGCAGTGCTAGTTTCGAGGGGGCCGAGCAGTACTTC. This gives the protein CSASFEGAEQYF.

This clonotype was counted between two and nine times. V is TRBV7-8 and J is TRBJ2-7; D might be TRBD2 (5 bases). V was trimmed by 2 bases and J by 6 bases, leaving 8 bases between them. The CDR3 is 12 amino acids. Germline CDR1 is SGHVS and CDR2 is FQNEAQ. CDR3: CASSLSEAEQYF. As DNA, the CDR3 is TGTGCCAGCAGCTTATCGGAGGCCGAGCAGTACTTC.

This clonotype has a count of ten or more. The CDR3 DNA reads as TGTGCCATCAGTGAGGGCAGGGGGAGGGATGAGCAGTTCTTC. Amino acid sequence: CAISEGRGRDEQFF. The J gene is TRBJ2-1, the V gene TRBV10-3; either TRBD1 or TRBD2 may fit D (7 bases each). The CDR3 extends over 14 amino acids. The germline gives CDR1 ENHRY, CDR2 SYGVKD. Trimming pared 2 bases from V and 8 bases from J, leaving 13 bases between.

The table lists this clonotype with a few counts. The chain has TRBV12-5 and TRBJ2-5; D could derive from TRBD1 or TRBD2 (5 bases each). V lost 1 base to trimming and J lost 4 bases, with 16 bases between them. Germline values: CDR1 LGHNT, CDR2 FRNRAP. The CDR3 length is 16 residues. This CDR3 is CASGLGWDRSGETQYF. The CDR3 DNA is TGTGCTAGTGGTTTGGGGTGGGACCGATCCGGAGAGACCCAGTACTTC.

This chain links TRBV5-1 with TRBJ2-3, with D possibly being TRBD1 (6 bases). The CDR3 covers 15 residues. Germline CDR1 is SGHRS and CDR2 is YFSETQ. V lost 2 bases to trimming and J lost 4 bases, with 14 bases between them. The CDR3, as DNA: TGCGCCAGCAGCTTCCAGACAGGAGGCGCAGATACGCAGTATTTT. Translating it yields CASSFQTGGADTQYF.

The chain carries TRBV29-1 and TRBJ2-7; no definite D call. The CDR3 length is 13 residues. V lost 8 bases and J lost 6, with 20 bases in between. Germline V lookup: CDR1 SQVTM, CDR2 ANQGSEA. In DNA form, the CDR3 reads TGCAGCTACTATGATCGAGGCCGGGTCGAGCAGTACTTC. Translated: CSYYDRGRVEQYF.

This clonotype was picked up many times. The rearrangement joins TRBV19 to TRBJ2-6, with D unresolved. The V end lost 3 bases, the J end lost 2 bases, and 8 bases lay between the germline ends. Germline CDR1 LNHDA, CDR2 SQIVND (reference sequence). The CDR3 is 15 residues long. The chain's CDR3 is CASSIFWAGANVLTF. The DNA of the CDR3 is TGTGCCAGTAGTATTTTCTGGGCTGGGGCCAACGTCCTGACTTTC.

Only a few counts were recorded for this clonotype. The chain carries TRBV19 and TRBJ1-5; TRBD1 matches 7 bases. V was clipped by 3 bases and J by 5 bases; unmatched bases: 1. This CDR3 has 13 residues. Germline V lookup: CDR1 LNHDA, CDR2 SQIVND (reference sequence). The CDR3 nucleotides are TGTGCCAGTAGTATTGGACAGGATCAGCCCCAGCATTTT. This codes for CASSIGQDQPQHF.

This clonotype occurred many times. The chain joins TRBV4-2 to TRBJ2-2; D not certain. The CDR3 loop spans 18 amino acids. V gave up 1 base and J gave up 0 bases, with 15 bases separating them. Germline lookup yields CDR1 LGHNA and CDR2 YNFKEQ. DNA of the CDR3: TGTGCCAGCAGCCAAGGGCCGGGCTTAGCAGCGAACACCGGGGAGCTGTTTTTT. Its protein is CASSQGPGLAANTGELFF.

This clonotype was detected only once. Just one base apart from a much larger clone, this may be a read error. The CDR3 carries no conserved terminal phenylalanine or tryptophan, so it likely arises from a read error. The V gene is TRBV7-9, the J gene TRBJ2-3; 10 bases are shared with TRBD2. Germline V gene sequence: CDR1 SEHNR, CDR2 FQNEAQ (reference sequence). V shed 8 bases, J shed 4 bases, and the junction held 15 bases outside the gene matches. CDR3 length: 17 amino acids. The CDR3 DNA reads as TGTGCCAGCTTACCGGGACTAGCGTTTGGGTTGGCAGATACGCAGTATTTA. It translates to CASLPGLAFGLADTQYL.

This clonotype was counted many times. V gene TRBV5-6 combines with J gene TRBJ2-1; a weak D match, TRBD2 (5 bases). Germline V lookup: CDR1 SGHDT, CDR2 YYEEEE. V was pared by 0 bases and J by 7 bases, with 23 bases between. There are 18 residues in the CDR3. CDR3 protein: CASSLATRVGWFPNEQFF. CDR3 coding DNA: TGTGCCAGCAGCTTGGCCACGAGGGTTGGCTGGTTCCCAAATGAGCAGTTCTTC.